These 10 T cell receptor beta chains were all obtained from the same sample, sequenced in a study of T cells in pancreatic ductal adenocarcinoma. No neoadjuvant therapy was given to the selected pancreatic ductal adenocarcinoma patients before their surgery. TCRdb keeps only in-frame clones here, not all; method: immunoSEQ multiplex PCR. This table has some 2,500 clones, 84% appearing once. The sequenced sample consisted of pancreatic tumor tissue. These receptors originate from a human donor with pancreatic ductal adenocarcinoma.

V usage is TRBV5-1 and J usage is TRBJ2-7, with D possibly matching TRBD1 (5 bases). Looked up from germline, CDR1 is SGHRS and CDR2 is YFSETQ. This CDR3 has 13 amino acids. The ends were cut back, 4 bases at V and 3 bases at J, with 11 bases in the middle. The CDR3 is CASSGGQGYEQYF. The CDR3 nucleotides are TGCGCCAGCAGCGGCGGACAAGGCTACGAGCAGTACTTC.

This clone has more than one count but fewer than ten. The CDR3 loop is CASSQGQNNQPQHF. Written as DNA, the CDR3 is TGTGCCAGCTCACAGGGACAGAACAATCAGCCCCAGCATTTT. V is TRBV18 and J is TRBJ1-5; 7 bases agree with TRBD1. V lost 4 bases and J lost 3; bases outside the gene matches: 3. Germline CDR1 and CDR2: KGHSH and LQKENI. This CDR3 region has 14 residues.

V is TRBV27 and J is TRBJ2-7; D might be TRBD2 (5 bases). Germline V gene data show CDR1 as MNHEY and CDR2 as SMNVEV (reference sequence). The CDR3 extends over 14 amino acids. Deletions cut 7 bases from V and 3 bases from J, with 16 bases between. The CDR3 DNA reads TGTGCCAGCACCCCAGGAGGATTTGTCTACGAGCAGTACTTC. Protein: CASTPGGFVYEQYF.

The rearrangement joins TRBV7-3 to TRBJ1-1, with D tentatively TRBD1 (5 bases). Germline CDR1 and CDR2: SGHTA and FQGTGA. The CDR3 totals 14 residues. Trimming removed 1 base from V and 6 bases from J, with 12 bases in between. CDR3 nucleotides: TGTGCCAGCAGCTTAAGGGGGGGTAGAGCTGAAGCTTTCTTT. The encoded protein is CASSLRGGRAEAFF.

The genes are TRBV7-9 and TRBJ2-7; TRBD2 aligns across 7 bases. CDR3 length: 14 amino acids. CDR1 is SEHNR and CDR2 is FQNEAQ in the germline V gene (reference sequence). With V trimmed by 5 bases and J by 0 bases, 4 bases remained unmatched. The CDR3 coding sequence is TGTGCCAGCAGCGCCACTAGCGCCTCCTACGAGCAGTACTTC. Its translation is CASSATSASYEQYF.

CDR3 in amino acids: CASSLADEKLFF. The CDR3 DNA follows: TGTGCCAGCAGCTTGGCCGATGAAAAACTGTTTTTT. The V call is TRBV11-2, the J call TRBJ1-4; no firm D call. The CDR3 covers 12 residues. V dropped 3 bases and J dropped 6 bases, with 5 bases sitting between them. CDR1 is SGHAT and CDR2 is FQNNGV in the germline V gene. Drawing the rest from reference TRBV11-2 and TRBJ1-4, the complete variable domain is EAGVAQSPRYKIIEKRQSVAFWCNPISGHATLYWYQQILGQGPKLLIQFQNNGVVDDSQLPKDRFSAERLKGVDSTLKIQPAKLEDSAVYLCASSLADEKLFFGSGTQLSVL.

The V and J genes are TRBV18 and TRBJ2-7, with D perhaps matching TRBD2 (5 bases). Germline values: CDR1 KGHSH, CDR2 LQKENI. The CDR3 has 15 amino acids. Trimming left V 6 bases short and J 2 bases short, with 17 bases between. Here the CDR3 DNA reads TGTGCCAGCTCCCTCTCGGCGGGTCCGACCTACGAGCAGTACTTC. It is translated as CASSLSAGPTYEQYF.

The chain employs TRBV4-3 and TRBJ2-2; D unclear. The V gene's germline CDR1 is LGHNA and CDR2 YSLEER. This CDR3 contains 15 residues. The ends were cut back, 0 bases at V and 6 bases at J, with 11 bases in the middle. This chain's CDR3 is CASSQDQELSGELFF. The DNA of the CDR3 is TGCGCCAGCAGCCAAGATCAAGAGTTGTCCGGGGAGCTGTTTTTT.

The V call is TRBV11-3, the J call TRBJ2-1; 8 bases are shared with TRBD2. Per germline, CDR1 SGHNT and CDR2 YENEEA. The CDR3 extends over 15 amino acids. V was pared by 5 bases and J by 2 bases, with 5 bases of the junction left unmatched. CDR3: CASSIGTSPYNEQFF. CDR3 nucleotides: TGTGCCAGCAGCATCGGGACTAGTCCCTACAATGAGCAGTTCTTC.

The chain employs TRBV10-3 and TRBJ2-5, with 10 bases identical to TRBD2. CDR3 size: 16 residues. Per germline, CDR1 ENHRY and CDR2 SYGVKD. Unmatched junction bases numbered 5, after V lost 0 bases and J lost 4 bases. CDR3 nucleotides: TGTGCCATCAGTGAGTCAGCTAGCGGGAGAGTAGAGACCCAGTACTTC. It encodes CAISESASGRVETQYF.